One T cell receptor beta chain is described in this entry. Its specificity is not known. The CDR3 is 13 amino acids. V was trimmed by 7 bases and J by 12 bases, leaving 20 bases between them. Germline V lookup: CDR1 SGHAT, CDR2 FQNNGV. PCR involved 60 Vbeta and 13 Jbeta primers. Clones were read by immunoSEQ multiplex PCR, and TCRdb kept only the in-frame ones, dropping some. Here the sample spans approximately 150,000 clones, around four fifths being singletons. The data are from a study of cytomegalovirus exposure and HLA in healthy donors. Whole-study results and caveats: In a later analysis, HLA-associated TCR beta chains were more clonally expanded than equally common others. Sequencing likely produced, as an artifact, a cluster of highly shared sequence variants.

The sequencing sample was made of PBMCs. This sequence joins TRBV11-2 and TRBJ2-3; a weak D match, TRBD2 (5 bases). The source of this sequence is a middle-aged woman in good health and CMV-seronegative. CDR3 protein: CASNPSVGGAQYF. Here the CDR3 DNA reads TGTGCCAGCAACCCATCGGTAGGAGGCGCTCAGTATTTT.